Shown below are 8 T cell receptor beta chains from a single sample sequenced in a study of T cells after yellow fever vaccination. From the 5' RACE reads, TCRdb called clonotypes with MiXCR, one entry per CDR3 protein. In the table there are 510,000 or so distinct CDR3 sequences, over 15% of which are singletons. The sequencing here drew on PBMCs, taken 15 days after the yellow fever booster vaccination. The source of these receptors is a man in his thirties or forties who received the YFV17D yellow fever vaccine.

The chain combines TRBV4-3 with TRBJ2-3; D is unresolved. There are 13 residues in the CDR3. Germline values: CDR1 LGHNA, CDR2 YSLEER. V gave up 0 bases and J gave up 2 bases, with 3 bases separating them. CDR3: CASSQDTTDTQYF. In DNA form, the CDR3 reads TGCGCCAGCAGCCAAGATACCACAGATACGCAGTATTTT.

The sample holds a few counts of this clonotype. The rearrangement joins TRBV6-2 or TRBV6-3 to TRBJ2-1, with 9 nucleotides matching TRBD2. The length of the CDR3 is 19 residues. V lost 6 bases and J lost 0; bases outside the gene matches: 15. In germline, CDR1 is MNHEY, CDR2 SVGEGT. The CDR3 reads CASRITGTSSSSSYNEQFF. In DNA, the CDR3 is TGTGCCAGCAGAATAACCGGGACTAGCTCCTCGAGCTCCTACAATGAGCAGTTCTTC.

This clonotype was picked up a small number of times. The chain recombines TRBV28 with TRBJ1-6, with D maybe TRBD1 (6 bases). V was trimmed by 5 bases and J by 8 bases, leaving 13 bases between them. The CDR3 is 14 amino acids. Germline lookup yields CDR1 MDHEN and CDR2 SYDVKM. The CDR3 DNA sequence: TGTGCCAGCAGTCTCTGGGGGGGCTATTCACCCCTCCACTTT. Protein: CASSLWGGYSPLHF. Variable domain in full (rest from reference TRBV28 and TRBJ1-6): DVKVTQSSRYLVKRTGEKVFLECVQDMDHENMFWYRQDPGLGLRLIYFSYDVKMKEKGDIPEGYSVSREKKERFSLILESASTNQTSMYLCASSLWGGYSPLHFGNGTRLTVT.

This clonotype was seen a few times. The chain is built from TRBV20-1 and TRBJ2-7, with D hard to call. This CDR3 contains 12 residues. The germline gives CDR1 DFQATT, CDR2 SNEGSKA (reference sequence). V lost 6 bases to trimming and J lost 1 base, with 10 bases between them. This CDR3 is CSATRTSYEQYF. CDR3 nucleotides: TGCAGTGCCACCCGGACGTCCTACGAGCAGTACTTC.

The V and J genes are TRBV25-1 and TRBJ2-1, with D unresolved. Germline values: CDR1 MGHDK, CDR2 SYGVNS. The V gene lost 4 bases and the J gene lost 9 bases, with 7 bases spanning the gap. The CDR3 consists of 11 residues. The CDR3 nucleotides are TGTGCCAGCAGTGTTTGGGGTGAGCAGTTCTTC. Translation gives CASSVWGEQFF.

The chain employs TRBV20-1 and TRBJ2-7, with 7 positions matching TRBD1. This CDR3 contains 13 residues. Per germline, CDR1 DFQATT and CDR2 SNEGSKA (reference sequence). V lost 2 bases, J lost 2 bases, and 3 bases stayed unmatched. This CDR3 reads CSARSGGTYEQYF. CDR3 coding DNA: TGCAGTGCTAGATCAGGGGGTACCTACGAGCAGTACTTC.

This clonotype was counted a few times. The chain couples TRBV7-2 to TRBJ2-5; no definite D call. The CDR3 length is 12 residues. The V gene lost 5 bases and the J gene lost 3 bases, with 7 bases spanning the gap. The germline V gene encodes CDR1 SGHTA and CDR2 FQGNSA. The CDR3 DNA follows: TGTGCCAGCAGCCAATTTAAAGAGACCCAGTACTTC. Translated, it gives CASSQFKETQYF.

This clonotype has more than one count but fewer than ten. The chain links TRBV20-1 to TRBJ2-1, with D perhaps being TRBD1 or TRBD2 (5 bases each). Trimming took 0 bases from V and 9 from J, leaving 15 bases between them. There are 14 residues in the CDR3. Germline-derived CDR1 and CDR2 are DFQATT and SNEGSKA (reference sequence). This CDR3 reads CSARDFRDGGEQFF. As DNA, the CDR3 is TGCAGTGCTAGAGATTTCAGGGACGGAGGTGAGCAGTTCTTC.